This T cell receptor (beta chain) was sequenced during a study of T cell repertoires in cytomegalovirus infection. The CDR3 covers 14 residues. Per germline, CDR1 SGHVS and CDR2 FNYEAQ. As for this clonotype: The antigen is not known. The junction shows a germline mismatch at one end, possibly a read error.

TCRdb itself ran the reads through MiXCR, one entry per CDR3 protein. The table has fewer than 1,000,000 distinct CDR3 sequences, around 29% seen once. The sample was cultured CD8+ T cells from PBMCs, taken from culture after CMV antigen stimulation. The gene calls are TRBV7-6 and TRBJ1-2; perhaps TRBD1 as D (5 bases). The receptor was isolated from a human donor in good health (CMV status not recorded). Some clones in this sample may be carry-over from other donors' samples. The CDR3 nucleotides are TGTGCCAGCGGCTTCGGGGGTCCTAACTATGGCTACACCTTC. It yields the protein CASGFGGPNYGYTF.